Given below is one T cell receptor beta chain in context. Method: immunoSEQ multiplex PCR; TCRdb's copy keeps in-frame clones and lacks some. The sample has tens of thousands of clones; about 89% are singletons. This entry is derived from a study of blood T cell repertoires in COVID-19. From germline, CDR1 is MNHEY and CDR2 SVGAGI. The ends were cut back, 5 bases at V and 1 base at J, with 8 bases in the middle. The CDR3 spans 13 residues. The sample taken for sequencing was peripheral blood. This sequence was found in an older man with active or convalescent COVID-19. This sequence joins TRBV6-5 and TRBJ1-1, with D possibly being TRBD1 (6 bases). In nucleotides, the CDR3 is TGTGCCAGCAGTACACAGGGGAACACTGAAGCTTTCTTT. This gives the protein CASSTQGNTEAFF.